The sequence of this T cell receptor beta chain was determined in a study of blood T cell repertoires in COVID-19. This CDR3 has 17 amino acids. V lost 0 bases to trimming and J lost 3 bases, with 16 bases between them. The germline CDR1 and CDR2 sequences are SGHDT and YYEEEE. Recovered status in Cohort 3 required two negative PCRs, clearance, or symptom resolution. The repertoire was sequenced with immunoSEQ multiplex PCR; TCRdb's copy has only in-frame clones and lacks some. The data hold approximately 230,000 clones, with 65% to 90% observed a single time. The origin of this receptor is a man aged 35-49 years who had recovered from COVID-19. The chain is built from TRBV5-6 and TRBJ1-5; D possibly corresponds to TRBD1 (6 bases). Sequencing used PBMCs or T cells enriched from blood (not recorded which). The CDR3 sequence is CASSLAPTGTPNQPQHF. In DNA form, the CDR3 reads TGTGCCAGCAGCTTGGCTCCCACAGGGACCCCCAATCAGCCCCAGCATTTT.